This TCR beta chain stems from a study of blood T cell repertoires in COVID-19. Study-level background: Sites in the United States, Italy and Spain provided acute and convalescent COVID-19 samples. The analysed material was cDNA or gDNA that came from T cells, B-cell-depleted T cells, or PBMCs.

Methods used by the authors: Quantification of nucleated cells was approximated via reference gene primer amplification. Clones were sequenced by immunoSEQ multiplex PCR, and TCRdb holds only the in-frame ones, with some missing. V and J calls and clone size are copied from that table; D and trimming were computed from the DNA. The sample yields about 180,000 clones, 86% seen once. Germline CDR1 SGHNT, CDR2 YYREEE (reference sequence). The V end lost 1 base, the J end lost 3 bases, and 10 bases lay between the germline ends. The CDR3 totals 14 residues. The chain is built from TRBV5-4 and TRBJ1-1; D remains ambiguous. The sample taken for sequencing was peripheral blood. This clonotype was sampled from a man in his fifties with active or convalescent COVID-19. The CDR3 DNA reads as TGTGCCAGCAGCTTGACGGGTTTGGACACTGAAGCTTTCTTT. This translates into CASSLTGLDTEAFF.